These T cell receptor beta chains were read from a single sample in a study of T cell repertoires in cytomegalovirus infection. MiXCR, run by TCRdb on the reads, gives a single entry per CDR3 protein. The repertoire includes more than 400,000 distinct CDR3 sequences, more than 25% of them detected once, and around 14% sits in the top ten. Sequences were obtained from PBMCs. These receptors were collected from a human donor in good health (CMV status not recorded). Some clones in this sample may be carry-over from other donors' samples. The CDR3 runs from the conserved cysteine through the conserved F or W. The D gene is left open where the match is weak. Clone size is shown for a subset of rows, as once, few, many or a class of expanded clone.

V: TRBV7-2
size: NA
D: NA
J: TRBJ2-1
length: 15
DNA: TGTGCCAGCAGCTCTCAGCGGCGGTCCTACAATGAGCAGTTCTTC
CDR3: CASSSQRRSYNEQFF

V: TRBV12-3/TRBV12-4
size: few
D: NA
J: TRBJ2-1
length: 15
DNA: TGTGCCAGCAGTTTTAGGAGGGGGGCCTACAATGAGCAGTTCTTC
CDR3: CASSFRRGAYNEQFF

V: TRBV7-8
size: few
D: NA
J: TRBJ1-4
length: 12
DNA: TGTGCCAGCAGCCCTCAGGGCGAAAAACTGTTTTTT
CDR3: CASSPQGEKLFF

V: TRBV27
size: NA
D: NA
J: TRBJ1-3
length: 14
DNA: TGTGCCAGCAGACGGTGGAGCTCTGGAAACACCATATATTTT
CDR3: CASRRWSSGNTIYF

V: TRBV15
size: few
D: TRBD1
J: TRBJ1-1
length: 13
DNA: TGTGCCACCAAACCAGGGACAGGCACTGAAGCTTTCTTT
CDR3: CATKPGTGTEAFF

V: TRBV28
size: NA
D: NA
J: TRBJ2-4
length: 15
DNA: TGTGCCAGCAGTTTAGGCGCCCTAGCCAAAAACATTCAGTACTTC
CDR3: CASSLGALAKNIQYF

V: TRBV6-6
size: few
D: NA
J: TRBJ2-1
length: 13
DNA: TGTGCCAGCAGATACGGGACTGTCGATGAGCAGTTCTTC
CDR3: CASRYGTVDEQFF

V: TRBV6-2/TRBV6-3
size: few
D: TRBD2
J: TRBJ2-2
length: 15
DNA: TGTGCCAGCAGTTACTTCGGGAGGGACACCGGGGAGCTGTTTTTT
CDR3: CASSYFGRDTGELFF

V: TRBV6-1
size: NA
D: NA
J: TRBJ2-3
length: 13
DNA: TGTGCCAGCAGTGGATTTTACTGGGATACGCAGTATTTT
CDR3: CASSGFYWDTQYF

V: TRBV7-2
size: NA
D: TRBD2
J: TRBJ2-5
length: 16
DNA: TGTGCCAGCAGCTTCTCCGGGACTAGCGTCCGGGAGACCCAGTACTTC
CDR3: CASSFSGTSVRETQYF

V: TRBV12-3/TRBV12-4
size: NA
D: NA
J: TRBJ2-3
length: 13
DNA: TGTGCCAGCAGTTCGACTAACAAAGATACGCAGTATTTT
CDR3: CASSSTNKDTQYF

V: TRBV3-1
size: NA
D: TRBD1
J: TRBJ2-1
length: 14
DNA: TGTGCCAGCAGCCAGTACAGGGGGCACAATGAGCAGTTCTTC
CDR3: CASSQYRGHNEQFF

V: TRBV12-3/TRBV12-4
size: NA
D: NA
J: TRBJ2-1
length: 15
DNA: TGTGCCAGCTGCTCGGGGGACCGAGCTTACAATGAGCAGTTCTTC
CDR3: CASCSGDRAYNEQFF

V: TRBV19
size: few
D: TRBD1
J: TRBJ1-2
length: 13
DNA: TGTGCCAGTAGTGTCCGGGACAGCTATGGCTACACCTTC
CDR3: CASSVRDSYGYTF

V: TRBV7-3
size: few
D: TRBD2
J: TRBJ2-1
length: 14
DNA: TGTGCCAGCAGCTTAACGGGAGGGTCGCATGAGCAGTTCTTC
CDR3: CASSLTGGSHEQFF

V: TRBV6-2/TRBV6-3
size: once
D: NA
J: TRBJ2-1
length: 16
DNA: TGTGCCAGCAGTTACTCGGAGACAGAGGGGTTCTATGAGCAGTTCTTC
CDR3: CASSYSETEGFYEQFF

V: TRBV7-2
size: many
D: TRBD1
J: TRBJ1-1
length: 14
DNA: TGTGCCAGCACCCTCCAGGGGGCGAACACTGAAGCTTTCTTT
CDR3: CASTLQGANTEAFF

V: TRBV27
size: few
D: NA
J: TRBJ2-2
length: 11
DNA: TGTGCCAGCAATGTGGCCGGGGAGCTGTTTTTT
CDR3: CASNVAGELFF

V: TRBV19
size: NA
D: NA
J: TRBJ1-2
length: 12
DNA: TGTGCCAGTAGGCGAGGCGCCTATGGCTACACCTTC
CDR3: CASRRGAYGYTF

V: TRBV7-6
size: NA
D: TRBD2
J: TRBJ2-3
length: 13
DNA: TGTGCCCGCCTAGCGGGAGTAGCAGATACGCAGTATTTT
CDR3: CARLAGVADTQYF

V: TRBV5-1
size: few
D: NA
J: TRBJ1-1
length: 14
DNA: TGCGCCAGCAGCTGGGGAACACAGAACACTGAAGCTTTCTTT
CDR3: CASSWGTQNTEAFF

V: TRBV27
size: once
D: TRBD1
J: TRBJ1-2
length: 18
DNA: TGTGCCAGCAGTCCCCATCAGCCGGGACAGGGGGGTAACTATGGCTACACCTTC
CDR3: CASSPHQPGQGGNYGYTF

V: TRBV7-8
size: many
D: NA
J: TRBJ1-1
length: 15
DNA: TGTGCCAGCAGCTTATCGCGGGGTCTGGACACTGAAGCTTTCTTT
CDR3: CASSLSRGLDTEAFF

V: TRBV20-1
size: few
D: TRBD2
J: TRBJ2-7
length: 15
DNA: TGCAGTGCTAGAGATCTGGGGAGGGTGTTGCGAGAGCAGTACTTC
CDR3: CSARDLGRVLREQYF

V: TRBV7-8
size: few
D: NA
J: TRBJ2-5
length: 13
DNA: TGTGCCAGCAGCTTATATGTCGGGGAGACCCAGTACTTC
CDR3: CASSLYVGETQYF

V: TRBV12-3/TRBV12-4
size: many
D: NA
J: TRBJ1-2
length: 13
DNA: TGTGCCAGCGGGACCGAGGGGATCTATGGCTACACCTTC
CDR3: CASGTEGIYGYTF

V: TRBV6-1
size: NA
D: NA
J: TRBJ2-5
length: 11
DNA: TGTGCCAGCAGTGATTGGAAGGACCAGTACTTC
CDR3: CASSDWKDQYF

V: TRBV28
size: NA
D: TRBD1
J: TRBJ1-6
length: 17
DNA: TGTGCCAGCAGTCCTCAATCCGGGACAGGGTTACGTTCACCCCTCCACTTT
CDR3: CASSPQSGTGLRSPLHF

V: TRBV5-1
size: few
D: NA
J: TRBJ1-2
length: 15
DNA: TGCGCCAGCAGCTTGGCAGGGAGGACTAACTATGGCTACACCTTC
CDR3: CASSLAGRTNYGYTF

V: TRBV11-3
size: few
D: NA
J: TRBJ1-1
length: 12
DNA: TGTGCCAGCAGCTTAGATACAGGGGAAGCTTTCTTT
CDR3: CASSLDTGEAFF

V: TRBV12-3/TRBV12-4
size: NA
D: TRBD2
J: TRBJ2-2
length: 14
DNA: TGTGCCAGCAGTCGAGCGGGGGGCACCGGGGAGCTGTTTTTT
CDR3: CASSRAGGTGELFF

V: TRBV20-1
size: NA
D: NA
J: TRBJ2-3
length: 13
DNA: TGCAGTGCTAGAGATACTCTCACAGATACGCAGTATTTT
CDR3: CSARDTLTDTQYF

V: TRBV10-3
size: NA
D: NA
J: TRBJ2-3
length: 14
DNA: TGTGCCATCAGTCCACCCCGTGCGCCAGATACGCAGTATTTT
CDR3: CAISPPRAPDTQYF

V: TRBV29-1
size: few
D: NA
J: TRBJ1-1
length: 12
DNA: TGCAGCGTTGAGGGCATGAACACTGAAGCTTTCTTT
CDR3: CSVEGMNTEAFF

V: TRBV20-1
size: NA
D: TRBD2
J: TRBJ2-7
length: 17
DNA: TGCAGTGCTACTGGACTAGCGGGAGGCCAAAATCCCTACGAGCAGTACTTC
CDR3: CSATGLAGGQNPYEQYF

V: TRBV29-1
size: NA
D: NA
J: TRBJ2-3
length: 14
DNA: TGCAGCGTTTCCGACAGGTCTGGCACAGATACGCAGTATTTT
CDR3: CSVSDRSGTDTQYF

V: TRBV15
size: NA
D: NA
J: TRBJ1-2
length: 14
DNA: TGTGCCACCAGCAGACCCCAGGGGTACGACGGCTACACCTTC
CDR3: CATSRPQGYDGYTF

V: TRBV12-3/TRBV12-4
size: few
D: TRBD1
J: TRBJ1-4
length: 16
DNA: TGTGCCAGCAGTCTCGCGGACAGGGCAAGTCGCGAAAAACTGTTTTTT
CDR3: CASSLADRASREKLFF

V: TRBV7-9
size: many
D: NA
J: TRBJ1-2
length: 14
DNA: TGTGCCAGCAGCTCCGGGGGGAGGACCTATGGCTACACCTTC
CDR3: CASSSGGRTYGYTF